These 28 T cell receptor beta chains came from one sample sequenced in a study of vaccination effects on CD4 cells after COVID-19. No antigens are known for them. Profiled with immunoSEQ multiplex PCR; TCRdb holds only in-frame clones, not every one. The table has about 73,000 clones, under 80% seen once. Using viral peptide pools, the ViraFEST assay grew out antigen-specific CD4+ T cells prior to sequencing. Subsequent to roughly 9 days of culture, CD4+ T cells were isolated. Vaccine recipients lacked prior SARS-CoV-2 infection and had negative nucleocapsid antibodies. Material: CD4+ T cells from PBMCs cultured with SARS-CoV-2 spike peptides, obtained before COVID-19 vaccination. Receptors originate from a human donor who received a COVID-19 vaccine.

This rearrangement joins TRBV9 to TRBJ2-2; 9 bases agree with TRBD1. CDR1 and CDR2 from the germline V gene are SGDLS and YYNGEE. J gave up 6 bases and V 0 bases, and 9 bases lay outside the gene matches. This CDR3 is 17 amino acids long. In DNA, the CDR3 is TGTGCCAGCAGCGTAGGGGACTGGGACAGGGTGGCCGGGGAGCTGTTTTTT. Translation: CASSVGDWDRVAGELFF.

The rearrangement uses TRBV5-6 and TRBJ2-7; TRBD1 matches 8 bases. The CDR3 covers 17 residues. Germline V gene sequence: CDR1 SGHDT, CDR2 YYEEEE. V gave up 0 bases and J gave up 1 base; unmatched junction bases: 9. The CDR3 DNA is TGTGCCAGCAGCTTGGCCAGGGGACAGGTCCGATCCTACGAGCAGTACGTC. Encoded protein: CASSLARGQVRSYEQYV.

The chain uses TRBV5-1 and TRBJ1-1, with D unclear. Trimming stripped 2 bases from V and 0 bases from J, with 8 bases between. CDR3 length: 14 residues. Per the germline V gene, CDR1 is SGHRS and CDR2 is YFSETQ. The CDR3 DNA reads as TGCGCCAGCAGCTTAAACTTAATGAACACTGAAGCTTTCTTT. Translating it yields CASSLNLMNTEAFF.

The V gene is TRBV6-5, the J gene TRBJ2-1; 9 bases align to TRBD2. V lost 7 bases, J lost 5 bases, and 6 bases stayed unmatched. Germline assignment: CDR1 MNHEY and CDR2 SVGAGI. The CDR3 length is 14 residues. The CDR3 spells CASTRTSVNNEQFF. CDR3 sequence (DNA): TGTGCCAGCACCCGGACTAGCGTTAACAATGAGCAGTTCTTC.

This rearrangement joins TRBV30 to TRBJ1-1, with D possibly TRBD1 on 6 matching bases. CDR1 and CDR2 from the germline V gene are GTSNPN and SVGIG (reference sequence). This CDR3 contains 13 residues. Between the trimmed V and J ends, which lost 6 bases and 0 bases, there was a span of 11 bases. CDR3 residues: CACVRGVNTEAFF. CDR3 coding DNA: TGTGCCTGTGTCAGGGGAGTGAACACTGAAGCTTTCTTT.

This CDR3 reads CAWSVQGVSEQYV. The DNA of the CDR3 is TGTGCCTGGAGTGTACAGGGGGTCTCGGAGCAGTACGTC. The chain recombines TRBV30 with TRBJ2-7, with 8 bases lining up with TRBD1. The CDR3 has 13 residues. Germline trimming cut 0 bases from V and 7 bases from J; bases unmatched to any gene: 5. Germline loops: CDR1 GTSNPN, CDR2 SVGIG (reference sequence).

There are a few counts of this clone. Here the CDR3 reads CAGGGQGGYYGYTF. The CDR3 DNA sequence: TGTGCCGGAGGGGGACAGGGGGGGTACTATGGCTACACCTTC. The chain carries TRBV2 and TRBJ1-2, with 11 bases lining up with TRBD1. Per germline, CDR1 SNHLY and CDR2 FYNNEI. This CDR3 contains 14 residues. V lost 11 bases to trimming and J lost 3 bases; unmatched junction nucleotides: 8.

This clone was counted only a few times. The chain couples TRBV10-3 to TRBJ2-7; 11 nucleotides match TRBD2. The V segment lost 3 bases and the J segment 6 bases; nucleotides outside the gene matches: 7. Germline loops: CDR1 ENHRY, CDR2 SYGVKD. This CDR3 contains 15 residues. CDR3 DNA sequence: TGTGCCATCAGTGACCTTAGCGGGGGGGCGGGCGAGCAGTACGTC. Residues: CAISDLSGGAGEQYV.

The rearrangement links TRBV9 to TRBJ2-3, with 12 bases identical to TRBD2. The V and J ends lost 1 base and 1 base, in that order; junction bases with no gene match: 7. CDR3 length equals 18 residues. The germline CDR1 and CDR2 sequences are SGDLS and YYNGEE. The CDR3: CASSVMGRLAGGTDTQYF. CDR3 nucleotide sequence: TGTGCCAGCAGCGTAATGGGGAGACTAGCGGGGGGCACAGATACGCAGTATTTT.

The rearrangement links TRBV10-3 to TRBJ1-5; D gene uncertain. From germline, CDR1 is ENHRY and CDR2 SYGVKD. The V end was cut by 3 bases, the J end by 4 bases, with 4 bases between. This CDR3 comprises 12 residues. The CDR3 bases are TGTGCCATCAGTGACAGAAATCAGCCCCAGCATTTT. Translation gives CAISDRNQPQHF.

The V gene is TRBV9, the J gene TRBJ1-2; tentative D call: TRBD1 (5 bases). Germline CDR1 is SGDLS and CDR2 is YYNGEE. There are 14 residues in the CDR3. The V end was cut by 6 bases, the J end by 8 bases, with 20 bases between. The CDR3 sequence is CASNRDPSLSGYTF. In DNA, the CDR3 is TGTGCCAGCAACCGGGACCCGTCTCTGTCCGGCTACACCTTC.

This chain joins TRBV3-1 (or the pseudogene TRBV3-2) and TRBJ2-3; possible D gene TRBD1, 6 bases. Trimming took off 9 bases at V and 6 bases at J, with 13 bases between the two ends. The CDR3 runs 12 residues. CDR1 is LGHDT and CDR2 is YNNKEL in the germline V gene (reference sequence). Written as DNA, the CDR3 is TGTGCCAGTCAGAGGGGGTGCGATACGCAGTATTTT. Amino acid sequence: CASQRGCDTQYF.

This chain links TRBV18 with TRBJ2-1, with TRBD2 identical over 10 bases. With 3 bases clipped from V and 4 bases from J, the junction kept 3 bases outside the gene matches. This CDR3 spans 15 amino acids. The germline V gene has CDR1 KGHSH and CDR2 LQKENI. The CDR3, as DNA: TGTGCCAGCTCACCCGGACTAGCGGAGTACAATGAGCAGTTCTTC. This translates into CASSPGLAEYNEQFF.

The chain recombines TRBV4-1 with TRBJ1-2; D not resolved. With 1 base removed from V and 8 bases from J, the gap between germline ends came to 14 bases. Germline lookup yields CDR1 MGHRA and CDR2 YSYEKL. The CDR3 is 14 amino acids. CDR3 DNA sequence: TGCGCCAGCAGCCAAGTTACCCTGATGAGGGGCTACACCTTC. It codes for CASSQVTLMRGYTF.

V and J are TRBV3-1 (or the pseudogene TRBV3-2) and TRBJ2-3, with D perhaps matching TRBD1 (6 bases). Germline V gene lookup returns CDR1 LGHDT and CDR2 YNNKEL (reference sequence). The CDR3 has 15 residues. V lost 1 base and J lost 5, with 13 bases in between. The DNA for the CDR3 is TGTGCCAGCAGCCAAGGAGTGGGGGCCGGAGATACGCAGTATTTT. Its protein is CASSQGVGAGDTQYF.

V is TRBV7-2 and J is TRBJ2-2; TRBD2 matches 7 bases. This CDR3 is built from 15 residues. V was clipped by 2 bases and J by 6 bases; unmatched bases: 6. CDR1 is SGHTA and CDR2 is FQGNSA in the germline V gene. CDR3 DNA sequence: TGTGCCAGCAGCTTAATCCGGGGAGGGCCCGGGGAGCTGTTTTTT. It yields the protein CASSLIRGGPGELFF.

This clone occurred once. The V call is TRBV19, the J call TRBJ1-5; D is perhaps TRBD1 (5 bases). V was shortened by 1 base and J by 7 bases, with 14 bases between the two germline ends. The CDR3 extends over 15 amino acids. Germline-derived CDR1 and CDR2 are LNHDA and SQIVND (reference sequence). The CDR3, as DNA: TGTGCCAGTAGTATAGGTACCAGGGTAAGGCAGCCCCAGCATTTT. Encoded protein: CASSIGTRVRQPQHF.

The count of this clone is one. For the CDR3, the DNA is TGTGCCACCGGAGCGGGGGTAAACCTGAATGAGCAGTTCTTC. This sequence encodes CATGAGVNLNEQFF. The chain has TRBV24-1 and TRBJ2-1, with 8 bases that match TRBD2. Per the germline V gene, CDR1 is KGHDR and CDR2 is SFDVKD. The J segment lost 7 bases and the V segment lost 9 bases, leaving 10 bases of the junction unmatched. The length of the CDR3 is 14 residues.

The rearrangement joins TRBV5-5 to TRBJ1-1, with 7 bases lining up with TRBD1. The germline V gene encodes CDR1 SGHKS and CDR2 YYEKEE (reference sequence). V lost 4 bases and J lost 2; bases outside the gene matches: 5. This CDR3 has 14 residues. The CDR3 nucleotides read TGTGCCAGCAGCCGGGGACAGTCTAACACTGAAGCTTTCTTT. As protein: CASSRGQSNTEAFF.

The CDR3 loop reads CASSPFDSSYNEQFF. CDR3 sequence (DNA): TGTGCCAGCAGTCCCTTCGACAGCTCCTACAATGAGCAGTTCTTC. V usage is TRBV2 and J usage is TRBJ2-1, with D possibly being TRBD1 (5 bases). The CDR3 totals 15 residues. The germline V and J ends were trimmed by 5 bases and 0 bases, with 11 bases remaining between them. Germline-derived CDR1 and CDR2 are SNHLY and FYNNEI.

The rearrangement uses TRBV24-1 and TRBJ2-7; no firm D call. The CDR3 is 15 amino acids. In germline, CDR1 is KGHDR, CDR2 SFDVKD. The V and J ends lost 5 bases and 1 base respectively, with 14 bases between them. The CDR3 DNA is TGTGCCACCAGTGCTGAGGCTTTTCCGTCCTACGAGCAGTACGTC. Translating it yields CATSAEAFPSYEQYV.

The chain has TRBV28 and TRBJ2-1, with a tentative D call TRBD1 (5 bases). Between the trimmed V and J ends, which lost 7 bases and 3 bases, there was a span of 25 bases. The V gene's germline CDR1 is MDHEN and CDR2 SYDVKM. This CDR3 comprises 18 residues. CDR3 nucleotide sequence: TGTGCCAGCATCCTAGTAAGGGGCCGACGGTTCCACTACAATGAGCAGTTCTTC. It encodes CASILVRGRRFHYNEQFF.

The chain is built from TRBV28 and TRBJ1-4, with a weak D call TRBD1 (6 bases). The V and J ends lost 2 bases and 0 bases respectively, with 7 bases between them. The CDR3 sequence is 15 residues long. CDR1 and CDR2 from the germline V gene are MDHEN and SYDVKM. CDR3 sequence reads: CASSLGGPTNEKLFF. The CDR3 DNA follows: TGTGCCAGCAGTTTAGGGGGCCCAACTAATGAAAAACTGTTTTTT.

J is TRBJ2-5 and V is TRBV7-9, with a possible D match to TRBD1 (5 bases). The CDR3 covers 14 residues. CDR1 SEHNR and CDR2 FQNEAQ come from the germline V gene (reference sequence). Deletions cut 1 base from V and 1 base from J, with 7 bases between. CDR3 sequence (DNA): TGTGCCAGCAGCTTAGGGGGCACCCAAGAGACCCAGTACTTC. It encodes CASSLGGTQETQYF.

The table lists this clone with a few counts. The chain uses TRBV3-1 (or the pseudogene TRBV3-2) and TRBJ1-2, with 8 bases matching TRBD1. This CDR3 spans 14 amino acids. Germline V gives CDR1 LGHDT, CDR2 YNNKEL (reference sequence). The ends lost 4 bases at V and 6 bases at J; junction bases unmatched: 7. CDR3 nucleotides: TGTGCCAGCAGCCCTGACAGGGGAGTGAATGGCTACACCTTC. It is translated as CASSPDRGVNGYTF.

This clone came up a few times. The V call is TRBV7-3, the J call TRBJ1-1, with D unresolved. Germline CDR1 is SGHTA and CDR2 is FQGTGA. The CDR3 runs 13 residues. Trimming stripped 2 bases from V and 1 base from J, with 5 bases between. In nucleotides, the CDR3 is TGTGCCAGCAGCTTAGAAGGGAACACTGAAGCTTTCTTT. Its translation is CASSLEGNTEAFF. Full variable domain (missing parts from reference TRBV7-3 and TRBJ1-1): GAGVSQTPSNKVTEKGKYVELRCDPISGHTALYWYRQSLGQGPEFLIYFQGTGAADDSGLPNDRFFAVRPEGSVSTLKIQRTERGDSAVYLCASSLEGNTEAFFGQGTRLTVV.

This clone has only one observation. V usage is TRBV3-1 (or the pseudogene TRBV3-2) and J usage is TRBJ2-5; D gene uncertain. The CDR3 sequence is 12 residues long. Trimming took 8 bases from V and 2 from J, leaving 9 bases between them. CDR1 is LGHDT and CDR2 is YNNKEL in the germline V gene (reference sequence). The CDR3 protein is CASQGVQETQYF. The CDR3 bases are TGTGCCAGCCAAGGAGTACAAGAGACCCAGTACTTC.

The chain has TRBV6-1 and TRBJ1-3; D is unresolved. The CDR3 loop spans 15 amino acids. CDR1 is MNHNS and CDR2 is SASEGT in the germline V gene. Trimming cost V 3 bases and J 0 bases, with 9 bases left between them. The CDR3 is CASSDGLTSGNTIYF. Here the CDR3 DNA reads TGTGCCAGCAGTGACGGGCTGACCTCTGGAAACACCATATATTTT.